This TCR beta chain stems from a study of T-cell reconstitution after alpha-beta-depleted transplantation in children. The authors prepared the TCRbeta library with unique molecular identifiers. TCRdb re-analysed the PCR reads in MiXCR, keeping a single row per CDR3 protein. The sample carries some 300,000 distinct CDR3 sequences, around 10% recorded once. CDR1 is DFQATT and CDR2 is SNEGSKA in the germline V gene (reference sequence). The CDR3 contains 15 residues. The V end lost 4 bases, the J end lost 6 bases, and 19 bases lay between the germline ends. The source is a human donor who donated a stem cell graft to a child with acute lymphoblastic leukemia. The specimen comprised PBMCs from the stem cell graft donor, sampled from the stem cell graft. V usage is TRBV20-1 and J usage is TRBJ1-5; D is uncertain. The CDR3 DNA is TGCAGTGCTATTAAGGGTCAGGCGTCTTCTCAGCCCCAGCATTTT. This sequence encodes CSAIKGQASSQPQHF.